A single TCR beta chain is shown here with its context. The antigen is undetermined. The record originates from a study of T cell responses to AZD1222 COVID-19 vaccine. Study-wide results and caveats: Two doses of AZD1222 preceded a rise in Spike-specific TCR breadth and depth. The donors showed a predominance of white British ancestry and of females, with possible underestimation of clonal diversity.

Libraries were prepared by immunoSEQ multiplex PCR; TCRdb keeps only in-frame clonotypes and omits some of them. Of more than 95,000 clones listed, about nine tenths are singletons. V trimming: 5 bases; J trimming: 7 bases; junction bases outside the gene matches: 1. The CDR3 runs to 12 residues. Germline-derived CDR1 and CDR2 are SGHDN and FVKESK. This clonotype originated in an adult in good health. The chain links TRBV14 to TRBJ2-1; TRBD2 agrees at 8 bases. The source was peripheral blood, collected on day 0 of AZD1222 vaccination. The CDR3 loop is CASSIAGNEQFF. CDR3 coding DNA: TGTGCCAGCAGCATAGCGGGAAATGAGCAGTTCTTC.